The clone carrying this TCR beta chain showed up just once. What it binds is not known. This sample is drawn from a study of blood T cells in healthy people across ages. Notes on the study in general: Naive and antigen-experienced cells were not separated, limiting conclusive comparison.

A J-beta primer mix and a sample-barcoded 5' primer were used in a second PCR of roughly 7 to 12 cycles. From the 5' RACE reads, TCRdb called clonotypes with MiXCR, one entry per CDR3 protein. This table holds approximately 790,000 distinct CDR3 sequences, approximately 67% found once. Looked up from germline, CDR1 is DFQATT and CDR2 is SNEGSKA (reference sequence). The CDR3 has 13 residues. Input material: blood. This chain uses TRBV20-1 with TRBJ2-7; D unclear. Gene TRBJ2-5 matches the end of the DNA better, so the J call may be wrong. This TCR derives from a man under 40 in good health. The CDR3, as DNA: TGCAGTGCAACCCTAGACATCACAGAGACCCAGTACTTC. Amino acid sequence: CSATLDITETQYF.